This passage covers 7 T cell receptor beta chains from one sample sequenced in a study of memory CD4+ T cells and cytomegalovirus serostatus. Some clones are missing from TCRdb's copy, which holds only in-frame ones; the method was immunoSEQ multiplex PCR. The top ten clones hold around 1.5% of a sample with some 52,000 clones, about three quarters of them seen once. Single viable CD3+CD4+CD8-CD45RO+ cells were sorted as the memory CD4+ T cells. Specimen: memory CD4+ T cells from blood. These receptors all stem from an adult in good health and CMV-seropositive.

The chain has TRBV7-2 and TRBJ2-3; 7 bases fit TRBD2. There are 15 residues in the CDR3. From germline, CDR1 is SGHTA and CDR2 FQGNSA. Trimming at V came to 5 bases and at J to 2 bases, leaving 7 bases not matched to a gene. The CDR3: CASSTLAAATDTQYF. The CDR3 DNA reads as TGTGCCAGCAGCACTCTAGCGGCTGCCACAGATACGCAGTATTTT.

This clone was picked up one time. The chain uses TRBV4-1 and TRBJ2-5; 7 bases fit TRBD1. The assigned J gene may be wrong: the sequence end matches TRBJ2-7 better. This CDR3 comprises 16 residues. Germline V gene lookup returns CDR1 MGHRA and CDR2 YSYEKL. CDR3 in DNA: TGCGCCAGCAGCCAAGCCCACTTAACAGGGGCCTACGAGCAGTACTTC. Its translation: CASSQAHLTGAYEQYF.

The V and J genes are TRBV30 and TRBJ2-1; D unresolved. Germline-derived CDR1 and CDR2 are GTSNPN and SVGIG (reference sequence). CDR3 length equals 13 residues. The V end lost 1 base, the J end lost 0 bases, and 4 bases lay between the germline ends. The CDR3 region is CAWSDASYNEQFF. CDR3 bases: TGTGCCTGGAGTGACGCCTCCTACAATGAGCAGTTCTTC.

The V call is TRBV4-1, the J call TRBJ2-3, with D uncertain. The CDR3 runs to 16 residues. Germline loops: CDR1 MGHRA, CDR2 YSYEKL. V was shortened by 1 base and J by 0 bases, with 11 bases between the two germline ends. CDR3 sequence: CASSQAGSFSTDTQYF. The CDR3 DNA follows: TGCGCCAGCAGCCAAGCGGGTAGCTTTAGCACAGATACGCAGTATTTT.

This chain uses TRBV27 with TRBJ2-2; no clear D. The CDR3 has 16 residues. From germline, CDR1 is MNHEY and CDR2 SMNVEV (reference sequence). Trimming stripped 8 bases from V and 2 bases from J, with 18 bases between. The CDR3 loop reads CASGSRPWGNTGELFF. For the CDR3, the DNA is TGTGCCAGCGGAAGTCGGCCTTGGGGTAACACCGGGGAGCTGTTTTTT.

This clone was observed a handful of times. The chain has TRBV7-3 and TRBJ2-3, with 8 bases identical to TRBD2. CDR1 and CDR2 from the germline V gene are SGHTA and FQGTGA. This CDR3 spans 18 amino acids. V gave up 4 bases and J gave up 8 bases; unmatched junction bases: 20. For the CDR3, the DNA is TGTGCCAGCAGCTCAACTCTCTCGGGGCGGGGGGCCGAGGGTACGCAGTATTTT. It yields the protein CASSSTLSGRGAEGTQYF. Using reference TRBV7-3 and TRBJ2-3 for the parts outside the CDR3, the full variable domain is GAGVSQTPSNKVTEKGKYVELRCDPISGHTALYWYRQSLGQGPEFLIYFQGTGAADDSGLPNDRFFAVRPEGSVSTLKIQRTERGDSAVYLCASSSTLSGRGAEGTQYFGPGTRLTVL.

The chain is built from TRBV5-6 and TRBJ2-1; tentative D call: TRBD1 (5 bases). CDR1 and CDR2 from the germline V gene are SGHDT and YYEEEE. CDR3 length: 14 amino acids. V lost 4 bases to trimming and J lost 0 bases, with 8 bases between them. This CDR3 is CASSRQSSYNEQFF. The CDR3 nucleotides read TGTGCCAGCAGCCGACAGAGCTCCTACAATGAGCAGTTCTTC.